These 2 T cell receptor beta chains came from one sample sequenced in a study of early T cells in non-severe SARS-CoV-2 infection. Via MiXCR, TCRdb re-called the 5' RACE reads, giving one row per CDR3 protein. The sample consists of more than 85,000 distinct CDR3 sequences, roughly 17% of them appearing once. Specimen: whole blood. The origin of the receptors is an adult who was a healthcare worker with PCR-confirmed SARS-CoV-2 infection or an uninfected control (not recorded which).

This rearrangement joins TRBV12-5 to TRBJ2-6, with a weak D call TRBD1 (5 bases). The CDR3 has 17 amino acids. The V gene lost 0 bases and the J gene lost 0 bases, with 9 bases spanning the gap. CDR1 is LGHNT and CDR2 is FRNRAP in the germline V gene. As DNA, the CDR3 is TGTGCTAGTGGTTTGGTAGGGGCAACCTCTGGGGCCAACGTCCTGACTTTC. Protein: CASGLVGATSGANVLTF.

This clonotype was recorded a few times. The chain combines TRBV18 with TRBJ2-1; D might be TRBD1 (5 bases). The CDR3 is 16 residues long. V lost 2 bases, J lost 0 bases, and 11 bases lay in between. Per germline, CDR1 KGHSH and CDR2 LQKENI. The CDR3 spells CASSPLGAGSYNEQFF. CDR3 bases: TGTGCCAGCTCACCATTAGGGGCAGGCTCCTACAATGAGCAGTTCTTC.